A selection of T cell receptor beta chains follows, all from one sample in a study of CD8 T cells in Susac syndrome. Using its own MiXCR run on the immunoSEQ multiplex PCR reads, TCRdb lists one record per CDR3 protein. Of some 450,000 distinct CDR3 sequences in the sample, about 85% are singletons; the top ten hold about 0.1%. Sequencing used CD8+ T cells from PBMCs. These receptors all come from a human donor with multiple sclerosis. Both conserved end residues are part of each CDR3. D genes are given only for firm matches. Rows may omit the clone size; those that give it use once, few, many or a size class.

-	TRBV27	TRBJ2-7	-	CASSLFSRGYEQYF	TGTGCCAGCAGTTTATTTAGCAGGGGCTACGAGCAGTACTTC
-	TRBV20-1	TRBJ2-1	-	CSARDLSSVVYNEQFF	TGCAGTGCTAGAGATCTTAGTAGCGTAGTTTACAATGAGCAGTTCTTC
TRBD1	TRBV12-5	TRBJ2-7	-	CASGSQEGQGAPYEQYF	TGTGCTAGTGGTTCCCAGGAGGGACAGGGGGCTCCCTACGAGCAGTACTTC
-	TRBV5-1	TRBJ1-1	-	CASSLPDLGQLNTEAFF	TGCGCCAGCAGCTTGCCCGATCTCGGACAGTTGAACACTGAAGCTTTCTTT
TRBD1	TRBV5-6	TRBJ1-5	once	CASSRWDRGQIQPQHF	TGTGCCAGCAGCAGGTGGGACAGGGGGCAGATTCAGCCCCAGCATTTT
TRBD1	TRBV27	TRBJ1-3	-	CARRTGPGNTIYF	TGTGCCCGACGGACAGGACCTGGAAACACCATATATTTT
-	TRBV6-5	TRBJ2-1	once	CASSYSTSGNEQFF	TGTGCCAGCAGTTACTCGACCTCCGGGAATGAGCAGTTCTTC
TRBD1	TRBV28	TRBJ1-1	-	CASSPRGQDPEAFF	TGTGCCAGCAGCCCCCGAGGACAGGACCCAGAAGCTTTCTTT
TRBD2	TRBV30	TRBJ2-1	-	CALKGLAGGGEQFF	TGTGCCCTGAAGGGGCTAGCGGGAGGGGGTGAGCAGTTCTTC
-	TRBV29-1	TRBJ2-1	-	CSVGSGEEFYNEQFF	TGCAGCGTTGGGTCGGGGGAAGAATTCTACAATGAGCAGTTCTTC
TRBD1	TRBV10-2	TRBJ1-4	once	CASSDKGADLGGNEKLFF	TGCGCCAGCAGTGATAAGGGGGCAGACCTTGGCGGTAATGAAAAACTGTTTTTT
-	TRBV6-5	TRBJ1-5	-	CASSYGLSHTVDYSNQPQHF	TGTGCCAGCAGTTACGGGCTCTCCCACACAGTAGACTATAGCAATCAGCCCCAGCATTTT
-	TRBV9	TRBJ1-1	-	CASSALGGDTEAFF	TGTGCCAGCAGCGCTTTGGGCGGGGACACTGAAGCTTTCTTT
TRBD2	TRBV20-1	TRBJ2-1	-	CSAPDRREGLKYNEQFF	TGCAGTGCTCCTGACCGGCGGGAGGGCCTGAAATACAATGAGCAGTTCTTC
-	TRBV2	TRBJ2-7	few	CASSDPGAGYEQYF	TGTGCCAGCAGTGACCCGGGGGCAGGATACGAGCAGTACTTC
-	TRBV2	TRBJ1-3	-	CASSEFEVLNTIYF	TGTGCCAGCAGTGAGTTCGAGGTTTTAAACACCATATATTTT
TRBD1	TRBV6-5	TRBJ2-2	-	CASSYSTGGTGELFF	TGTGCCAGCAGTTACTCAACAGGGGGAACCGGGGAGCTGTTTTTT
TRBD2	TRBV29-1	TRBJ2-1	-	CSVDRTSGGIYEQFF	TGCAGCGTTGACCGGACTAGCGGGGGTATCTATGAGCAGTTCTTC
-	TRBV20-1	TRBJ1-5	-	CSARDPGRLSNQPQHF	TGCAGTGCTAGAGATCCGGGCAGGCTAAGCAATCAGCCCCAGCATTTT
TRBD1	TRBV19	TRBJ1-2	once	CASSVGTEYGYTF	TGTGCCAGTAGTGTCGGGACAGAATATGGCTACACCTTC
TRBD1	TRBV29-1	TRBJ1-4	-	CSAETGGHNEKLFF	TGCAGCGCAGAGACAGGGGGCCATAATGAAAAACTGTTTTTT
TRBD2	TRBV11-2	TRBJ2-3	few	CASSSPSGVSTDTQYF	TGTGCCAGCAGCTCCCCTAGCGGGGTGAGCACAGATACGCAGTATTTT
TRBD2	TRBV20-1	TRBJ2-2	once	CSARRLAGGTGELFF	TGCAGTGCTAGACGACTAGCGGGGGGCACCGGGGAGCTGTTTTTT
-	TRBV5-1	TRBJ1-1	-	CASSFFVTNTEAFF	TGCGCCAGCAGCTTTTTCGTTACGAACACTGAAGCTTTCTTT
TRBD1	TRBV7-9	TRBJ2-1	-	CASSFLTGEEQFF	TGTGCCAGCAGCTTTTTGACAGGGGAGGAGCAGTTCTTC
-	TRBV11-2	TRBJ2-7	-	CASSLESGPSYEQYF	TGTGCCAGCAGCTTAGAGTCAGGGCCTTCCTACGAGCAGTACTTC
TRBD1	TRBV4-1	TRBJ2-7	-	CASSQEGQELYEQYF	TGCGCCAGCAGCCAAGAGGGACAGGAACTCTACGAGCAGTACTTC
-	TRBV29-1	TRBJ1-4	once	CSVDGQYGKLFF	TGCAGCGTTGATGGGCAGTACGGAAAACTGTTTTTT
-	TRBV4-1	TRBJ1-4	-	CASSQVGAEEKLFF	TGCGCCAGCAGCCAAGTAGGGGCGGAGGAAAAACTGTTTTTT
-	TRBV7-6	TRBJ1-1	-	CASSLAGQVEAFF	TGTGCCAGCAGCTTAGCGGGACAAGTTGAAGCTTTCTTT
TRBD2	TRBV10-3	TRBJ2-2	-	CAISEVVGLAGVRMDTGELFF	TGTGCCATCAGTGAAGTAGTAGGACTAGCGGGGGTTAGGATGGACACCGGGGAGCTGTTTTTT
TRBD1	TRBV4-1	TRBJ1-2	-	CASSFLGQGAGGYTF	TGCGCCAGCAGTTTCCTGGGACAGGGGGCTGGTGGCTACACCTTC
TRBD2	TRBV7-9	TRBJ2-5	-	CASSPRTSEQETQYF	TGTGCCAGCAGCCCTCGGACTAGCGAACAAGAGACCCAGTACTTC
-	TRBV14	TRBJ1-1	-	CASTSARVLNTEAFF	TGTGCCAGCACCTCAGCCCGGGTTCTGAACACTGAAGCTTTCTTT
-	TRBV5-1	TRBJ2-1	-	CASSLEQHNEQFF	TGCGCCAGCAGCTTGGAACAACACAATGAGCAGTTCTTC
-	TRBV21-1	TRBJ2-5	once	CASSKAGQGECLQETQYF	TGTGCCAGCAGCAAAGCGGGACAGGGGGAATGCCTACAAGAGACCCAGTACTTC
-	TRBV28	TRBJ2-5	-	CASSPLDRAETQYF	TGTGCCAGCAGTCCACTCGATCGAGCGGAGACCCAGTACTTC
TRBD2	TRBV4-1	TRBJ2-7	-	CASSQSPGLASEQYF	TGCGCCAGCAGCCAATCTCCGGGACTAGCGTCGGAGCAGTACTTC
TRBD2	TRBV5-1	TRBJ2-3	-	CASSPTSGGDADTQYF	TGCGCCAGCAGCCCTACTAGCGGGGGAGATGCAGATACGCAGTATTTT
TRBD2	TRBV11-2	TRBJ2-7	-	CASSLSGREGSYEQYF	TGTGCCAGCAGCTTAAGCGGGAGGGAAGGCTCCTACGAGCAGTACTTC
TRBD2	TRBV29-1	TRBJ2-5	-	CSVGNSGRYQETQYF	TGCAGCGTTGGAAATAGCGGGAGATATCAAGAGACCCAGTACTTC
-	TRBV27	TRBJ2-1	-	CASSLLGTEQFF	TGTGCCAGCAGTTTATTAGGGACTGAGCAGTTCTTC